This TCR beta chain was retrieved from a study of T cell responses to AZD1222 COVID-19 vaccine. Assay used: immunoSEQ multiplex PCR; TCRdb lists only in-frame clones, some missing. The sample holds some 150,000 clones, more than 70% seen once. This clone showed up just once. The CDR3 is 14 amino acids. Germline CDR1 and CDR2: LNHDA and SQIVND (reference sequence). V dropped 5 bases and J dropped 0 bases, with 11 bases sitting between them. The chain is built from TRBV19 and TRBJ2-7, with D unresolved. The source of this sequence is an adult in good health. The sequences come from peripheral blood, collected on day 0 of AZD1222 vaccination. CDR3 nucleotides: TGTGCCAGTAGTCATGCAGGCTACTCCTACGAGCAGTACTTC. As protein: CASSHAGYSYEQYF.